The 8 T cell receptor beta chains below come from one sample, sequenced in a study of blood T cell repertoires in COVID-19. This table comes from immunoSEQ multiplex PCR, and its TCRdb copy is limited to in-frame clones, with some not included. The sample lists about 380,000 clones, roughly four fifths occurring once. Sequenced input: peripheral blood. The receptors here all came from a human donor with acute or convalescent COVID-19. The donor label of this sample is uncertain.

This chain uses TRBV7-2 with TRBJ1-5; the D is unclear. CDR1 is SGHTA, CDR2 FQGNSA, per germline. The CDR3 consists of 13 residues. The V and J ends lost 4 bases and 1 base respectively, with 5 bases between them. CDR3 coding DNA: TGTGCCAGCAGCTCGCGAAGCAATCAGCCCCAGCATTTT. Its protein product is CASSSRSNQPQHF.

V and J are TRBV5-1 and TRBJ1-4, with 8 bases matching TRBD1. The J segment lost 3 bases and the V segment lost 4 bases, leaving 8 bases of the junction unmatched. Per the germline V gene, CDR1 is SGHRS and CDR2 is YFSETQ. The length of the CDR3 is 16 residues. CDR3 DNA: TGCGCCAGCAGCCCCGGACAGGGCACTTCTAATGAAAAACTGTTTTTT. Protein sequence: CASSPGQGTSNEKLFF.

J is TRBJ2-3 and V is TRBV29-1; the D gene is possibly TRBD2 (5 bases). The CDR3 runs to 13 residues. V was cut by 6 bases and J by 2 bases, with 12 bases left in between. The V gene's germline CDR1 is SQVTM and CDR2 ANQGSEA. CDR3 nucleotides: TGCAGCGTCGCCGGGGTGAACACAGATACGCAGTATTTT. Amino acid sequence: CSVAGVNTDTQYF.

The V gene is TRBV11-2, the J gene TRBJ2-7, with TRBD1 matching 8 bases. The CDR3 is made up of 14 amino acids. The V and J ends lost 0 bases and 6 bases, in that order; junction bases with no gene match: 4. Germline CDR1 SGHAT, CDR2 FQNNGV. The CDR3 region is CASSLEWTGSEQYF. The CDR3 nucleotides are TGTGCCAGCAGCTTAGAATGGACAGGGTCCGAGCAGTACTTC.

The chain links TRBV3-1 (or the pseudogene TRBV3-2) to TRBJ2-4; 7 bases line up with TRBD1. J lost 1 base, V lost 0 bases, and 9 bases had no gene match. Per the germline V gene, CDR1 is LGHDT and CDR2 is YNNKEL (reference sequence). This CDR3 is built from 18 residues. The DNA of the CDR3 is TGTGCCAGCAGCCAAGAATGGCTACAGGGGAGCGCCAAAAACATTCAGTACTTC. Translating it yields CASSQEWLQGSAKNIQYF.

The chain uses TRBV28 and TRBJ2-3, with D unresolved. This CDR3 has 13 residues. V was pared by 7 bases and J by 5 bases, with 13 bases between. Germline V CDR1 and CDR2: MDHEN, SYDVKM. The CDR3 loop is CASITRVGDTQYF. The CDR3 DNA is TGTGCCAGCATCACTCGGGTGGGAGATACGCAGTATTTT.

This clone was detected a few times. The rearrangement uses TRBV3-1 (or the pseudogene TRBV3-2) and TRBJ2-1; 8 positions match TRBD2. V lost 0 bases and J lost 6; bases outside the gene matches: 7. Per germline, CDR1 LGHDT and CDR2 YNNKEL (reference sequence). The CDR3 length is 16 residues. Written as DNA, the CDR3 is TGTGCCAGCAGCCAAGATGTGCTAGCGGGCGTCAATGAGCAGTTCTTC. Residues: CASSQDVLAGVNEQFF.

This clone was counted once. The V gene is TRBV19, the J gene TRBJ1-4, with 7 nucleotides matching TRBD1. The CDR3 extends over 15 amino acids. Losses at the gene ends were 5 bases for V and 8 bases for J; bases not matched to a gene: 11. Looked up from germline, CDR1 is LNHDA and CDR2 is SQIVND (reference sequence). This CDR3 is CASSFWDGTVEKLFF. The CDR3 DNA is TGTGCCAGTAGTTTTTGGGACGGGACAGTCGAAAAACTGTTTTTT.